A selection of T cell receptor beta chains follows, all from one sample in a study of shared clonotypes between healthy human individuals. Assay: immunoSEQ multiplex PCR; the TCRdb copy retains only in-frame clones and omits some. The sample yields over 1.4 million clones, around 97% seen once. Sequenced: naive CD4+ T cells sorted from blood. These receptors were collected from a man aged 25-45 years in good health. The CDR3 runs from the conserved cysteine through the conserved F or W. The D gene is left open where the match is weak. Clone size is shown for a subset of rows, as once, few, many or a class of expanded clone.

TRBD1 TRBJ2-7 TRBV19 few CASSDRDYEQYF TGTGCCAGTAGTGACAGGGACTACGAGCAGTACTTC
- TRBJ1-4 TRBV7-9 - CASRRASNEKLFF TGTGCCAGTCGAAGGGCTTCGAATGAAAAACTGTTTTTT
- TRBJ2-7 TRBV14 - CASSRQPGLASYEQYF TGTGCCAGCAGCCGACAACCGGGACTCGCCTCCTACGAGCAGTACTTC
- TRBJ2-1 TRBV7-9 - CASSLNGQYNEQFF TGTGCCAGCAGCTTAAACGGACAGTACAATGAGCAGTTCTTC
TRBD1 TRBJ1-4 TRBV7-2 - CASSSRGLGATNEKLFF TGTGCCAGCAGCTCCAGGGGGCTCGGGGCAACTAATGAAAAACTGTTTTTT
- TRBJ2-3 TRBV5-1 - CASRQGSTDTQYF TGCGCCAGCAGACAAGGAAGTACAGATACGCAGTATTTT
- TRBJ1-5 TRBV18 - CASSLLGLNSNQPQHF TGTGCCAGCTCACTCCTAGGACTTAATAGCAATCAGCCCCAGCATTTT
- TRBJ2-3 TRBV7-6 - CASSLVLAKKADTQYF TGTGCCAGCAGCTTAGTCCTAGCAAAGAAGGCGGATACGCAGTATTTT
TRBD2 TRBJ2-7 TRBV4-1 - CASSHQRLAGVHEQYF TGCGCCAGCAGCCACCAAAGACTAGCGGGAGTCCACGAGCAGTACTTC
TRBD1 TRBJ1-5 TRBV28 few CASSFQGGQPQHF TGTGCCAGCAGTTTCCAGGGGGGTCAGCCCCAGCATTTT
TRBD1 TRBJ1-2 TRBV7-3 - CASSKGTENYGYTF TGTGCCAGCTCAAAGGGGACAGAGAACTATGGCTACACCTTC
- TRBJ2-3 TRBV7-2 - CASSLGLGFGTDTQYF TGTGCCAGCAGCTTAGGGTTGGGTTTTGGCACAGATACGCAGTATTTT
- TRBJ2-7 TRBV28 - CATGRQGRLDYEQYF TGTGCCACGGGACGGCAGGGTCGGCTGGACTACGAGCAGTACTTC
TRBD1 TRBJ2-7 TRBV6-5 - CASSQYRGPLYEQYF TGTGCCAGCAGTCAATACAGGGGCCCTCTCTACGAGCAGTACTTC
- TRBJ2-1 TRBV11-2 - CASSLRGDSYNEQFF TGTGCCAGCAGCTTACGAGGGGACTCCTACAATGAGCAGTTCTTC
- TRBJ2-5 TRBV19 - CASSTGFLETQYF TGTGCCAGTAGTACGGGGTTCCTCGAGACCCAGTACTTC
TRBD2 TRBJ2-1 TRBV7-2 - CASTRYGGTSGYNEQFF TGTGCCAGCACCCGGTACGGGGGGACTAGCGGCTACAATGAGCAGTTCTTC
- TRBJ2-7 TRBV18 - CASSPRRPQGSEQYF TGTGCCAGCTCACCAAGGCGGCCACAGGGTTCCGAGCAGTACTTC
- TRBJ2-3 TRBV7-9 - CASSSLPPDTQYF TGTGCCAGCAGCTCCCTTCCTCCCGATACGCAGTATTTT
TRBD2 TRBJ2-1 TRBV18 - CASSPQLAAGGTNEQFF TGTGCCAGCTCACCGCAACTAGCGGCGGGCGGGACCAATGAGCAGTTCTTC
TRBD1 TRBJ2-1 TRBV25-1 - CASSEYLDRGENEQFF TGTGCCAGCAGTGAATATCTGGACAGGGGGGAGAATGAGCAGTTCTTC
- TRBJ2-7 TRBV6-1 - CASSVRAGPYEQYF TGTGCCAGCAGTGTGCGGGCAGGGCCCTACGAGCAGTACTTC
- TRBJ2-5 TRBV2 - CASSDGGGLSKETQYF TGTGCCAGCAGTGACGGGGGTGGGCTATCGAAAGAGACCCAGTACTTC
- TRBJ1-3 TRBV9 few CASSFVSKLSGNTIYF TGTGCCAGCAGCTTTGTGAGCAAACTCTCTGGAAACACCATATATTTT
- TRBJ2-2 TRBV4-3 - CASSQGSRNTGELFF TGCGCCAGCAGCCAAGGTAGCAGGAACACCGGGGAGCTGTTTTTT
TRBD2 TRBJ2-2 TRBV5-5 - CASSKEGLAGLGELFF TGTGCCAGCAGCAAAGAGGGACTAGCGGGACTCGGGGAGCTGTTTTTT
TRBD1 TRBJ1-5 TRBV4-3 - CASSQDLSRGGVGNQPQHF TGCGCCAGCAGCCAAGATCTCTCACGAGGGGGCGTTGGCAATCAGCCCCAGCATTTT
- TRBJ2-1 TRBV18 - CASSPLSGVSYNEQFF TGTGCCAGCTCTCCCTTGTCGGGAGTCTCCTACAATGAGCAGTTCTTC
- TRBJ2-4 TRBV6-1 - CASSEASLAKNIQYF TGTGCCAGCAGTGAAGCTTCGCTAGCCAAAAACATTCAGTACTTC
- TRBJ2-5 TRBV7-6 once CASSTLGETQYF TGTGCCAGCAGCACCCTTGGAGAGACCCAGTACTTC
- TRBJ1-2 TRBV21-1 - CASSKVSAEQKGNYGYTF TGTGCCAGCAGCAAAGTCTCGGCCGAGCAGAAGGGGAACTATGGCTACACCTTC
- TRBJ1-5 TRBV19 - CASSPRVSAGPQHF TGTGCCAGTAGTCCCCGGGTTTCGGCGGGGCCCCAGCATTTT
- TRBJ1-2 TRBV30 - CAWRRTLRGDGYTF TGTGCCTGGAGGCGCACTCTTCGGGGGGATGGCTACACCTTC
- TRBJ2-6 TRBV7-2 - CASSLRAGEKSGANVLTF TGTGCCAGCAGCTTACGGGCAGGGGAGAAGTCTGGGGCCAACGTCCTGACTTTC
TRBD1 TRBJ1-4 TRBV13 - CASSSRQGANEKLFF TGTGCCAGCAGCTCAAGACAGGGTGCTAATGAAAAACTGTTTTTT
- TRBJ2-3 TRBV27 - CASSLDWREFKADTQYF TGTGCCAGCAGTTTAGATTGGAGGGAATTTAAAGCAGATACGCAGTATTTT
- TRBJ2-5 TRBV25-1 - CASSQQGRETQYF TGTGCCAGCAGCCAGCAGGGGAGAGAGACCCAGTACTTC
- TRBJ2-7 TRBV5-6 - CASSLVPNPYEQYF TGTGCCAGCAGCTTGGTACCGAACCCCTACGAGCAGTACTTC
- TRBJ2-7 TRBV19 - CATADKGKSSYEQYF TGTGCCACCGCCGATAAGGGCAAAAGCTCCTACGAGCAGTACTTC
TRBD2 TRBJ2-7 TRBV19 - CASSMFAGEGDEQYF TGTGCCAGTAGTATGTTCGCGGGAGAAGGCGACGAGCAGTACTTC
- TRBJ2-3 TRBV11-2 - CASSRLVSADTQYF TGTGCCAGCAGCCGTCTAGTAAGCGCAGATACGCAGTATTTT
- TRBJ2-1 TRBV27 - CASSPQAYNEQFF TGTGCCAGCAGTCCCCAAGCGTACAATGAGCAGTTCTTC
TRBD2 TRBJ2-1 TRBV7-2 - CASSLARTSGTNEQFF TGTGCCAGCAGCTTAGCTCGGACTAGCGGAACAAATGAGCAGTTCTTC
TRBD2 TRBJ2-7 TRBV7-2 - CASSPQGLAGVNEQYF TGTGCCAGCAGCCCCCAAGGACTAGCGGGAGTCAACGAGCAGTACTTC
- TRBJ2-2 TRBV9 - CASSVDPTTGELFF TGTGCCAGCAGCGTAGATCCAACCACCGGGGAGCTGTTTTTT
- TRBJ1-5 TRBV6-1 - CASTLQGSNQPQHF TGTGCCAGCACTCTACAGGGTAGCAATCAGCCCCAGCATTTT
- TRBJ2-5 TRBV18 - CASSPWAGETQYF TGTGCCAGCTCCCCATGGGCCGGAGAGACCCAGTACTTC
TRBD2 TRBJ2-1 TRBV28 - CASSGAGGPWNEQFF TGTGCCAGCAGTGGAGCGGGAGGGCCGTGGAATGAGCAGTTCTTC
TRBD1 TRBJ1-5 TRBV7-9 - CASSFSPRGQGAQPQHF TGTGCCAGCAGTTTCTCCCCACGGGGACAGGGGGCTCAGCCCCAGCATTTT
TRBD2 TRBJ2-7 TRBV11-3 - CASSIAGPHEQYF TGTGCCAGCAGCATAGCGGGACCCCACGAGCAGTACTTC
TRBD1 TRBJ2-4 TRBV5-1 - CASSLGGGDIQYF TGCGCCAGCAGCTTGGGAGGGGGCGACATTCAGTACTTC
- TRBJ1-1 TRBV14 - CASSQTNTEAFF TGTGCCAGCAGCCAGACTAACACTGAAGCTTTCTTT
- TRBJ1-1 TRBV5-1 - CASGPAGTSTEAFF TGCGCCAGTGGACCGGCAGGGACGTCCACTGAAGCTTTCTTT
TRBD1 TRBJ2-1 TRBV11-3 once CASSLYPGQGADEQFF TGTGCCAGCAGCTTATACCCCGGACAGGGGGCGGATGAGCAGTTCTTC